The present T cell receptor (beta chain) was sequenced within a study of shared clonotypes between healthy human individuals. Assay used: immunoSEQ multiplex PCR; TCRdb lists only in-frame clones, some missing. The table has about a million clones, roughly 70% seen once. General study results and limits: Clonotypes that were shared across a handful of donors made up around 5% of naive CD4 clonotypes. Non-shared clonotypes had lower generation probabilities than those shared by all four donors. The study sampled only blood, and tissue repertoires likely differ. Estimated clonotype richness was generally higher in naive than memory subsets.

This CDR3 region has 11 residues. Trimming cost V 8 bases and J 5 bases, with 7 bases left between them. CDR1 is MNHEY, CDR2 SVGAGI, per germline. Remarks on this clone: The antigen remains unidentified.

This chain uses TRBV6-5 with TRBJ1-5; D is undetermined. Input material: memory CD4+ T cells sorted from blood. The sample's subset: CD45RA-negative fraction. The sequence was collected from a young man in good health. CDR3 bases: TGTGCCAGCGGGGATGATCAGCCCCAGCATTTT. Translation: CASGDDQPQHF.